This section outlines one T cell receptor (beta chain) sequence together with its context. The data originate from a study of blood T cell repertoires in COVID-19. Overall study: Some COVID-19 samples were acute and others convalescent; all came from the United States, Italy and Spain.

V trimming: 5 bases; J trimming: 7 bases; junction bases outside the gene matches: 11. CDR3 length: 15 residues. The germline CDR1 and CDR2 sequences are MDHEN and SYDVKM. TCRdb's copy holds only in-frame clones and misses some; the assay was immunoSEQ multiplex PCR. Here the sample spans approximately 180,000 clones, 80% to 90% being singletons. The study assigned cohorts using participant-reported clinical history. The sample taken for sequencing was PBMCs or T cells enriched from blood (not recorded which). The chain employs TRBV28 and TRBJ1-5; 7 bases agree with TRBD1. The sequence derives from a middle-aged woman with acute COVID-19. CDR3 loop: CASSRHHRGLQPQHF. The CDR3 coding sequence is TGTGCCAGCAGTCGCCATCACAGGGGTCTGCAGCCCCAGCATTTT.